The clone carrying this T cell receptor beta chain was seen many times. No antigen is known for it. The source of the sample is a study of T cells in Graves' hyperthyroidism and ophthalmopathy. The study, taken as a whole, reports: From stable hyperthyroidism, ophthalmopathy was set apart by a 13 V-J model.

Patients having uncontrolled infection, another autoimmune disease, pregnancy or lactation were not included. Thyroid ultrasound and orbital computed tomography, with clinical symptoms and serum thyroxine and TRAb, informed diagnoses. This CDR3 is 15 amino acids long. From germline, CDR1 is MNHEY and CDR2 SVGEGT. V was pared by 3 bases and J by 3 bases, with 7 bases of the junction left unmatched. Researchers took RNA transcripts and amplified the TCR beta CDR3 regions from them. The TCR CDR3 was amplified in a first-round RT-PCR using the HTBI primer set. TCRdb passed the multiplex PCR reads through MiXCR, listing each CDR3 protein once. There are 470,000 or so distinct CDR3 sequences in the sample; roughly 20% occur only once, and roughly 29% lies in the top ten.

The chain links TRBV6-2 or TRBV6-3 to TRBJ2-7; 8 bases line up with TRBD2. The clonotype was recovered from a man between 18 and 29 years old with Graves' hyperthyroidism. The sample consisted of blood. Here the CDR3 DNA reads TGTGCCAGCAGTTATCCGCCGGGGGGGTACTACGAGCAGTACTTC. Amino acids: CASSYPPGGYYEQYF.